In its sample, the clone carrying this TCR beta chain was seen many times. TCR beta CDR3 regions were amplified from RNA. Carried out on the TCR CDR3, a first-round RT-PCR used the HTBI primer set. Each CDR3 protein is one row after TCRdb ran MiXCR on the multiplex PCR reads. The sample includes hundreds of thousands of distinct CDR3 sequences, 25% to 30% of them seen just once. This CDR3 comprises 16 residues. Germline CDR1 and CDR2: KGHDR and SFDVKD. V was pared by 1 base and J by 5 bases, with 13 bases between. This entry belongs to a study of T cells in Graves' hyperthyroidism and ophthalmopathy. The chain is built from TRBV24-1 and TRBJ2-2; D is uncertain. Sequenced sample: blood. The sequence was collected from a man aged 40-49 years with Graves' hyperthyroidism that later progressed to Graves' ophthalmopathy. The CDR3 loop reads CATSDLRTTITGELFF. The CDR3, as DNA: TGTGCCACCAGTGATTTACGAACTACTATTACCGGGGAGCTGTTTTTT.